Below are 23 T cell receptor beta chains sequenced from a single sample in a study of cytomegalovirus exposure and HLA in healthy donors. Both 60 Vbeta primers and 13 Jbeta primers went into the PCR. The method was immunoSEQ multiplex PCR; TCRdb's version includes in-frame clones alone and lacks a portion of them. Altogether a few hundred thousand clones are present, roughly 80% being singletons, with the ten largest covering approximately 2.9%. Sequenced: PBMCs. All receptors derive from a young man in good health and CMV-seronegative.

The chain is built from TRBV18 and TRBJ2-7; 9 positions agree with TRBD1. CDR1 KGHSH and CDR2 LQKENI come from the germline V gene. The junction had 10 bases not matched to a gene; V was cut back by 1 base and J by 6 bases. This CDR3 is built from 16 residues. The CDR3 sequence is CASSPLEQGARGEQYF. The DNA for the CDR3 is TGTGCCAGCTCACCACTCGAACAGGGGGCGCGGGGCGAGCAGTACTTC.

V is TRBV9 and J is TRBJ1-4; tentatively, D is TRBD1 (6 bases). This CDR3 comprises 15 residues. CDR1 SGDLS and CDR2 YYNGEE come from the germline V gene. V lost 4 bases to trimming and J lost 3 bases, with 13 bases between them. The CDR3 DNA is TGTGCCAGCAGCAAAAGACAGGACCCTAATGAAAAACTGTTTTTT. It encodes CASSKRQDPNEKLFF.

The chain has TRBV19 and TRBJ1-6; no clear D. CDR1 is LNHDA, CDR2 SQIVND, per germline (reference sequence). This CDR3 has 15 amino acids. Trimming took off 4 bases at V and 4 bases at J, with 11 bases between the two ends. In DNA, the CDR3 is TGTGCCAGTAGTAAGAGCCCTTTATATAATTCACCCCTCCACTTT. Encoded protein: CASSKSPLYNSPLHF.

The table lists this clone with a few counts. The CDR3 bases are TGTGCCAGCAGTTGGACAGGGGGCACCGGCTACACCTTC. Protein sequence: CASSWTGGTGYTF. The rearrangement uses TRBV27 and TRBJ1-2; the match to TRBD1 covers 11 bases. CDR1 MNHEY and CDR2 SMNVEV come from the germline V gene (reference sequence). CDR3 length: 13 amino acids. The J segment lost 8 bases and the V segment lost 4 bases, leaving 3 bases of the junction unmatched.

V usage is TRBV6-5 and J usage is TRBJ2-5, with 10 positions matching TRBD1. With the DNA end fitting TRBJ2-7 better, the J assignment may be wrong. CDR3 size: 16 residues. CDR1 and CDR2 from the germline V gene are MNHEY and SVGAGI. CDR3 sequence (DNA): TGTGCCAGCAGTTCTCTTACCGGGACAGGGGTGAACGAGCAGTACTTC. This codes for CASSSLTGTGVNEQYF.

This clone was counted once. This sequence joins TRBV27 and TRBJ2-7; TRBD1 matches 7 bases. The CDR3 is 12 residues long. Trimming cost V 7 bases and J 6 bases; bases outside gene matches: 6. CDR1 MNHEY and CDR2 SMNVEV come from the germline V gene (reference sequence). This CDR3 is CASITGAGEQYF. The CDR3 bases are TGTGCCAGCATAACAGGGGCTGGCGAGCAGTACTTC.

The chain combines TRBV19 with TRBJ2-2, with 7 bases lining up with TRBD1. V trimming: 6 bases; J trimming: 4 bases; junction bases outside the gene matches: 11. The CDR3 has 16 amino acids. Germline values: CDR1 LNHDA, CDR2 SQIVND (reference sequence). DNA for the CDR3: TGTGCCAGTAGGAGACAGGGCAGGGGTGGCACCGGGGAGCTGTTTTTT. Its protein is CASRRQGRGGTGELFF.

The chain has TRBV14 and TRBJ2-1; 8 nucleotides match TRBD1. This CDR3 is built from 13 residues. Trimming at V came to 3 bases and at J to 13 bases, leaving 8 bases not matched to a gene. Germline values: CDR1 SGHDN, CDR2 FVKESK. The CDR3 DNA follows: TGTGCCAGCAGCCAGGCAGGGGGCAATCACCAGTTCTTC. This gives the protein CASSQAGGNHQFF.

V and J are TRBV5-1 and TRBJ1-1; D not certain. The CDR3 extends over 14 amino acids. The V gene lost 1 base and the J gene lost 6 bases, with 13 bases spanning the gap. From germline, CDR1 is SGHRS and CDR2 YFSETQ. DNA of the CDR3: TGCGCCAGCAGCTTGAATTCAGCGAGCTCTGAAGCTTTCTTT. The encoded protein is CASSLNSASSEAFF. Looking up the rest from reference TRBV5-1 and TRBJ1-1 gives the full variable domain: KAGVTQTPRYLIKTRGQQVTLSCSPISGHRSVSWYQQTPGQGLQFLFEYFSETQRNKGNFPGRFSGRQFSNSRSEMNVSTLELGDSALYLCASSLNSASSEAFFGQGTRLTVV.

The chain uses TRBV5-1 and TRBJ2-3, with D perhaps TRBD2 (6 bases). The CDR3 sequence is 14 residues long. Trimming left V 0 bases short and J 4 bases short, with 9 bases between. The V gene's germline CDR1 is SGHRS and CDR2 YFSETQ. The CDR3 sequence: CASSLVGGSDTQYF. For the CDR3, the DNA is TGCGCCAGCAGCTTGGTTGGAGGGTCAGATACGCAGTATTTT.

The chain recombines TRBV28 with TRBJ1-2; D perhaps matches TRBD1 (6 bases). Germline lookup yields CDR1 MDHEN and CDR2 SYDVKM. CDR3 length: 14 amino acids. Trimming pared 1 base from V and 6 bases from J, leaving 12 bases between. CDR3 sequence: CASSLYRVENGYTF. The CDR3, as DNA: TGTGCCAGCAGTTTATACAGGGTAGAAAATGGCTACACCTTC.

DNA for the CDR3: TGCGCCAGCAGCTCGGGACAGGGGGCCTCTGAAGCTTTCTTT. Protein product: CASSSGQGASEAFF. The chain uses TRBV5-1 and TRBJ1-1, with TRBD1 matching over 12 bases. The germline CDR1 and CDR2 sequences are SGHRS and YFSETQ. There are 14 residues in the CDR3. V shed 3 bases, J shed 6 bases, and the junction held 3 bases outside the gene matches. Complete variable domain (other parts from reference TRBV5-1 and TRBJ1-1): KAGVTQTPRYLIKTRGQQVTLSCSPISGHRSVSWYQQTPGQGLQFLFEYFSETQRNKGNFPGRFSGRQFSNSRSEMNVSTLELGDSALYLCASSSGQGASEAFFGQGTRLTVV.

The V gene is TRBV28, the J gene TRBJ1-3; tentatively, D is TRBD1 (5 bases). CDR1 and CDR2 (germline): MDHEN, SYDVKM. V gave up 3 bases and J gave up 4 bases, with 13 bases separating them. This CDR3 comprises 15 residues. The CDR3 DNA reads TGTGCCAGCAGTTTGTTCAGGGTTGCGGGAAACACCATATATTTT. It codes for CASSLFRVAGNTIYF.

The chain is built from TRBV5-1 and TRBJ2-3, with 7 bases aligning to TRBD1. V shed 4 bases and J 6 bases; nucleotides not matched to a gene: 2. The CDR3 contains 12 residues. Germline CDR1 is SGHRS and CDR2 is YFSETQ. The CDR3 reads CASSEDRDTQYF. DNA of the CDR3: TGCGCCAGCAGCGAGGACAGGGATACGCAGTATTTT.

In regard to this clone: The identical CDR3 is also encoded by other nucleotide sequences in the sample. The rearrangement links TRBV4-2 to TRBJ1-6; 7 bases map to TRBD1. The trim removed 1 base at V and 10 bases at J, leaving 4 bases unmatched. This CDR3 is built from 14 residues. From germline, CDR1 is LGHNA and CDR2 YNFKEQ. CDR3 coding DNA: TGTGCCAGCAGCCAAGTAGGGGGCGGCTCACCCCTCCACTTT. This gives the protein CASSQVGGGSPLHF.

J is TRBJ2-1 and V is TRBV5-1; TRBD1 matches 7 bases. The CDR3 runs 16 residues. V was pared by 4 bases and J by 4 bases, with 11 bases of the junction left unmatched. The V gene's germline CDR1 is SGHRS and CDR2 YFSETQ. The CDR3 sequence is CASSRQPGTVYNEQFF. The CDR3 DNA reads as TGCGCCAGCAGCCGTCAGCCCGGGACAGTATACAATGAGCAGTTCTTC.

This chain uses TRBV19 with TRBJ2-3, with 9 nucleotides matching TRBD1. The CDR3 is 19 residues long. The V segment lost 3 bases and the J segment 2 bases; nucleotides outside the gene matches: 15. CDR1 and CDR2 (germline): LNHDA, SQIVND (reference sequence). The CDR3 spells CASSIQGRQGQGLTDTQYF. The CDR3 DNA sequence: TGTGCCAGTAGTATCCAGGGTCGTCAAGGACAGGGGCTCACAGATACGCAGTATTTT. The whole variable domain, filled in from reference TRBV19 and TRBJ2-3, reads DGGITQSPKYLFRKEGQNVTLSCEQNLNHDAMYWYRQDPGQGLRLIYYSQIVNDFQKGDIAEGYSVSREKKESFPLTVTSAQKNPTAFYLCASSIQGRQGQGLTDTQYFGPGTRLTVL.

In DNA, the CDR3 is TGTGCCAGCAGTTTAGTACTTGGGGCGTGGGAGCAGTACTTC. Amino acid sequence: CASSLVLGAWEQYF. The rearrangement links TRBV28 to TRBJ2-7; weak D call: TRBD1 (5 bases). The germline gives CDR1 MDHEN, CDR2 SYDVKM. The CDR3 runs 14 residues. Trimming left V 2 bases short and J 7 bases short, with 15 bases between.

V and J are TRBV6-1 and TRBJ2-1; perhaps TRBD1 as D (5 bases). This CDR3 has 12 amino acids. Trimming stripped 0 bases from V and 12 bases from J, with 9 bases between. The V gene's germline CDR1 is MNHNS and CDR2 SASEGT. CDR3 in DNA: TGTGCCAGCAGTGAAGCGACAGCTGGGCAGTTCTTC. Translated, it gives CASSEATAGQFF.

There are a few counts of this clone. The genes are TRBV6-1 and TRBJ2-5, with D possibly TRBD1 on 5 matching bases. The V end was cut by 1 base, the J end by 4 bases, with 16 bases between. CDR3 length: 16 residues. Germline V lookup: CDR1 MNHNS, CDR2 SASEGT. The CDR3 protein is CASSEVASRTRETQYF. The CDR3 DNA reads as TGTGCCAGCAGTGAAGTCGCCAGCAGGACAAGAGAGACCCAGTACTTC.

This clone was counted a single time. This chain joins TRBV7-9 and TRBJ1-6; 7 bases are a match to TRBD1. Trimming removed 10 bases from V and 7 bases from J; junction bases left unmatched: 7. Germline lookup yields CDR1 SEHNR and CDR2 FQNEAQ (reference sequence). The CDR3 length is 13 residues. CDR3: CATTGQLNSPLHF. Here the CDR3 DNA reads TGTGCCACGACGGGACAGTTGAATTCACCCCTCCACTTT.

This rearrangement joins TRBV6-7 to TRBJ2-2, with no clear D. TRBV6-7 qualifies as an ORF whose function is uncertain. Trimming left V 8 bases short and J 6 bases short, with 7 bases between. The CDR3 is 11 amino acids. DNA of the CDR3: TGTGCCAGCGCTGGCCCCGGGGAGCTGTTTTTT. Translated: CASAGPGELFF.

V gene TRBV7-2 combines with J gene TRBJ1-1, with a possible D match to TRBD1 (5 bases). Germline lookup yields CDR1 SGHTA and CDR2 FQGNSA. The CDR3 is made up of 13 amino acids. V lost 5 bases and J 1 base, leaving 8 bases between the germline ends. CDR3: CASSLDRNTEAFF. CDR3 nucleotides: TGTGCCAGCAGCCTTGACAGGAACACTGAAGCTTTCTTT.